Presented here are 14 T cell receptor beta chains from one specimen sequenced in a study of blood T cell repertoires in COVID-19. The protocol was immunoSEQ multiplex PCR, while the TCRdb copy is restricted to in-frame clones and leaves out a portion. The sample yields around 330,000 clones, around nine tenths seen once. What was sequenced was PBMCs or T cells enriched from blood (not recorded which). These receptors were obtained from a man aged 60-69 years who had recovered from COVID-19.

This clone was found once. The J gene is TRBJ2-7, the V gene TRBV7-2, with TRBD2 matching 13 bases. Trimming cost V 1 base and J 0 bases; bases outside gene matches: 3. Germline values: CDR1 SGHTA, CDR2 FQGNSA. CDR3 length equals 17 residues. CDR3 coding DNA: TGTGCCAGCAGCTTAGTCCGGACTAGCGGGAGCTCCTACGAGCAGTACTTC. Its protein product is CASSLVRTSGSSYEQYF.

This chain connects TRBV10-3 to TRBJ2-7, with 8 bases fitting TRBD2. The CDR3 is made up of 14 amino acids. The J segment lost 2 bases and the V segment lost 10 bases, leaving 10 bases of the junction unmatched. The germline V gene encodes CDR1 ENHRY and CDR2 SYGVKD. The CDR3 reads CATWSSGSAYEQYF. In DNA form, the CDR3 reads TGTGCCACCTGGTCGAGCGGGAGTGCCTACGAGCAGTACTTC.

Remarks on this clone: The identical CDR3 is also encoded by other nucleotide sequences in the sample. This chain links TRBV28 with TRBJ2-2; possible D gene TRBD2, 6 bases. V gave up 3 bases and J gave up 2 bases, with 10 bases separating them. The germline CDR1 and CDR2 sequences are MDHEN and SYDVKM. This CDR3 has 15 amino acids. In nucleotides, the CDR3 is TGTGCCAGCAGTTTTCGCGGGACCAACACCGGGGAGCTGTTTTTT. It specifies CASSFRGTNTGELFF. The entire variable domain, with the rest obtained from reference TRBV28 and TRBJ2-2, is as follows: DVKVTQSSRYLVKRTGEKVFLECVQDMDHENMFWYRQDPGLGLRLIYFSYDVKMKEKGDIPEGYSVSREKKERFSLILESASTNQTSMYLCASSFRGTNTGELFFGEGSRLTVL.

The V and J genes are TRBV27 and TRBJ2-1; 13 bases are a match to TRBD2. Trimming removed 6 bases from V and 9 bases from J; junction bases left unmatched: 14. Germline-derived CDR1 and CDR2 are MNHEY and SMNVEV (reference sequence). The CDR3 has 17 residues. The CDR3: CASSRPTGTSGIGEQFF. The CDR3 DNA sequence: TGTGCCAGCAGCCGACCTACCGGGACTAGCGGGATTGGTGAGCAGTTCTTC.

The J gene is TRBJ1-1, the V gene TRBV27; 9 bases agree with TRBD1. Germline V CDR1 and CDR2: MNHEY, SMNVEV (reference sequence). The CDR3 totals 12 residues. Trimming took 4 bases from V and 11 from J; bases not matched to a gene: 5. The CDR3 nucleotides are TGTGCCAGCAGTTCTTGGACAGGGGATGCTTTCTTT. This translates into CASSSWTGDAFF.

The genes are TRBV5-1 and TRBJ2-7; perhaps TRBD2 as D (6 bases). Trimming removed 1 base at V and 1 base at J, with 9 bases between. Germline V gives CDR1 SGHRS, CDR2 YFSETQ. The length of the CDR3 is 14 residues. The CDR3 loop is CASSLMGLSYEQYF. The CDR3 coding sequence is TGCGCCAGCAGCTTGATGGGACTGTCCTACGAGCAGTACTTC.

In its sample, this clone was seen a few times. V is TRBV7-2 and J is TRBJ2-1, with a tentative D call TRBD1 (5 bases). Trimming pared 5 bases from V and 0 bases from J, leaving 14 bases between. The length of the CDR3 is 16 residues. Per germline, CDR1 SGHTA and CDR2 FQGNSA. Here the CDR3 reads CASSLTADLSYNEQFF. In nucleotides, the CDR3 is TGTGCCAGCAGCCTGACAGCAGACCTCTCCTACAATGAGCAGTTCTTC.

To note about this clone: Other DNA sequences in the same sample also yield this CDR3. V and J are TRBV5-1 and TRBJ1-2; a possible D gene is TRBD1 (6 bases). The germline V gene has CDR1 SGHRS and CDR2 YFSETQ. The CDR3 length is 13 residues. Trimming pared 2 bases from V and 3 bases from J, leaving 8 bases between. The CDR3 nucleotides are TGCGCCAGCAGCTTACAGGGAGACTATGGCTACACCTTC. Its protein product is CASSLQGDYGYTF.

V is TRBV4-3 and J is TRBJ2-2; a possible D gene is TRBD2 (6 bases). V was pared by 0 bases and J by 2 bases, with 10 bases between. This CDR3 comprises 16 residues. Germline CDR1 and CDR2: LGHNA and YSLEER. DNA of the CDR3: TGCGCCAGCAGCCAAGATAGGGAGGTCAACACCGGGGAGCTGTTTTTT. Translating gives CASSQDREVNTGELFF.

The V and J genes are TRBV19 and TRBJ1-2, with D unclear. The CDR3 extends over 15 amino acids. Germline V lookup: CDR1 LNHDA, CDR2 SQIVND (reference sequence). V shed 3 bases and J shed 5 bases, with 16 bases lying between them. The CDR3 reads CASSMVGAGSYGYTF. Written as DNA, the CDR3 is TGTGCCAGTAGTATGGTGGGAGCCGGGAGTTATGGCTACACCTTC.

The chain carries TRBV2 and TRBJ2-1; the match to TRBD1 covers 11 bases. Germline lookup yields CDR1 SNHLY and CDR2 FYNNEI. The trim removed 8 bases at V and 8 bases at J, leaving 2 bases unmatched. This CDR3 comprises 12 residues. The CDR3 region is CASRDRGDEQFF. CDR3 bases: TGTGCCAGCCGGGACAGGGGGGATGAGCAGTTCTTC.

This chain uses TRBV9 with TRBJ2-1, with 8 bases matching TRBD1. V lost 4 bases and J lost 5; bases outside the gene matches: 14. This CDR3 has 17 residues. Germline loops: CDR1 SGDLS, CDR2 YYNGEE. The CDR3 region has the DNA TGTGCCAGCAGCTTTTTGAGGACAGGGTCGTTCAACAATGAGCAGTTCTTC. Encoded protein: CASSFLRTGSFNNEQFF.

V is TRBV7-3 and J is TRBJ2-1; possibly TRBD1 for D (6 bases). The V gene lost 3 bases and the J gene lost 6 bases, with 9 bases spanning the gap. The CDR3 covers 13 residues. From germline, CDR1 is SGHTA and CDR2 FQGTGA. For the CDR3, the DNA is TGTGCCAGCAGCTTTGGGACAAGCAATGAGCAGTTCTTC. Its translation is CASSFGTSNEQFF.

This chain connects TRBV3-1 (or the pseudogene TRBV3-2) to TRBJ2-1; tentative D call: TRBD1 (6 bases). Germline-derived CDR1 and CDR2 are LGHDT and YNNKEL (reference sequence). The V end lost 2 bases, the J end lost 2 bases, and 13 bases lay between the germline ends. The CDR3 extends over 16 amino acids. The CDR3 reads CASSQLSTGPYNEQFF. CDR3 DNA sequence: TGTGCCAGCAGCCAACTCTCGACAGGCCCCTACAATGAGCAGTTCTTC.